This T cell receptor beta chain appears in the sequencing data of a study of early T cells in non-severe SARS-CoV-2 infection (dated by TCRdb to about 2021). Turning to the overall study: Because TCR sequencing relied on bulk RNA taken from unsorted whole blood, pairing of alpha and beta chains was not possible.

The study was a case-control design nested within a healthcare worker cohort in London, UK, with weekly nasopharyngeal swab PCR tests and blood sampling. Healthcare workers were recruited during the week of the UK lockdown, between 23 and 31 March 2020, and followed weekly for up to about 15 weeks. What the research found in general, with its limitations: VDJdb matching was skewed toward anti-spike CD8 responses and likely underestimated virus-specific expansions, missing private and CD4 specificities.

Receptor libraries were prepared by 5' RACE. Sequenced using a NextSeq 500. The TCR library protocol attached unique molecular identifiers to individual cDNA molecules to correct for sequencing error and PCR bias. Both TCR alpha and beta chains were sequenced, and tight co-correlation was observed between alpha and beta sequence abundances in each sample. The published analysis was carried out like this. V gene, J gene and CDR3 annotation of TCR sequences was performed with Decombinator V4. Expanded TCRs were defined as changing significantly between any two time points under a Poisson model with p below 0.0001. TCR abundances were normalised to the total number of TCRs sequenced per sample and expressed as counts per million. MAIT TCRs were defined by TRAV1-2 paired with TRAJ12, TRAJ20 or TRAJ33, and iNKT TCRs by TRAV10 paired with TRAJ18. VDJdb, accessed 1 November 2021, was searched for CMV, EBV and SARS-CoV-2 annotated TCRs, excluding TCRs annotated for multiple antigens. TCRdb took the public reads, trimmed them with fastp at Q25, ran MiXCR for clone calling and kept in-frame beta chains. Entries that share a CDR3 protein sequence are merged under the most common genes and DNA. The V and J calls follow TCRdb's processing rather than the paper's. The table for this sample lists about 77,000 distinct CDR3 sequences; less than 20% of them were counted only once. The ten largest clones represent about 2.6% of the sample.

Only one count was recorded for this clonotype. The antigen this receptor binds is unknown. The sample holds no much larger clone one base away, and base qualities are not on file. The CDR3, cysteine through phenylalanine, is 14 amino acids long. Only the CDR3 portion is preserved as DNA: 42 bases, with reading frame beginning at the first base. V loses 6 bases at its end and J loses 4 bases; junction bases beyond the gene matches: 9. According to the germline V gene, CDR1 reads MDHEN and CDR2 reads SYDVKM. The receptor was derived from an adult who was a healthcare worker with PCR-confirmed SARS-CoV-2 infection or an uninfected control (not recorded which). The receptor chain draws on TRBV28 and TRBJ2-7; 7 bases in the middle match TRBD2. Source material: whole blood. The bases are TGTGCCAGCAGGACCGGGACTACAGCGTACGAGCAGTACTTC. It translates as CASRTGTTAYEQYF.